One and the same sample provided the 20 T cell receptor beta chains below, sequenced in a study of cytomegalovirus exposure and HLA in healthy donors (dated by TCRdb to about 2017). Library creation used the immunoSEQ multiplex PCR assay. For the multiplex PCR, a mixture combining 60 forward primers for TCR Vbeta segments and 13 reverse primers for TCR Jbeta segments was used. Held by TCRdb, this immuneACCESS table contains in-frame sequences only and omits some clones. Under half of the omission traces to an unresolved V gene where checked; the cause of the rest is unknown. This sample gives around 100,000 clones in total; about 68% of them show up just once. Less than 4.5% of the sample lies in the top ten. Sequenced sample: PBMCs. The receptors derive from a man between 25 and 39 years old in good health and CMV-seropositive.

The chain links TRBV6-1 to TRBJ2-7, with TRBD1 as a possible D gene (6 bases). There are 15 residues in the CDR3. The V gene lost 1 base and the J gene lost 2 bases, with 12 bases spanning the gap. Looked up from germline, CDR1 is MNHNS and CDR2 is SASEGT. CDR3 DNA sequence: TGTGCCAGCAGTGAAGTCGCCGGGACAACCTACGAGCAGTACTTC. Translated, it gives CASSEVAGTTYEQYF.

The chain uses TRBV29-1 and TRBJ1-2; D perhaps matches TRBD1 (6 bases). The germline CDR1 and CDR2 sequences are SQVTM and ANQGSEA. There are 14 residues in the CDR3. V gave up 1 base and J gave up 7 bases, with 16 bases separating them. The CDR3 region has the DNA TGCAGCGTTGAAGTCGCCTCGGACAGTTTTGGCTACACCTTC. Its protein product is CSVEVASDSFGYTF.

This clone was detected only a few times. V gene TRBV14 combines with J gene TRBJ2-1; D gene uncertain. The germline V gene has CDR1 SGHDN and CDR2 FVKESK. Between the trimmed V and J ends, which lost 5 bases and 0 bases, there was a span of 14 bases. This CDR3 contains 16 residues. CDR3 sequence: CASSGRSFFSYNEQFF. CDR3 bases: TGTGCCAGCAGCGGCCGCAGTTTTTTCTCCTACAATGAGCAGTTCTTC.

The CDR3 coding sequence is TGTGCCAGCAGCTCTCGACCGGACAGGGGTGGGGAGCAGTACTTC. As protein: CASSSRPDRGGEQYF. V gene TRBV7-9 combines with J gene TRBJ2-7; 9 positions match TRBD1. The germline V gene has CDR1 SEHNR and CDR2 FQNEAQ (reference sequence). This CDR3 contains 15 residues. V lost 4 bases and J lost 7; bases outside the gene matches: 11.

V gene TRBV2 combines with J gene TRBJ2-7, with 7 positions matching TRBD2. Germline CDR1 SNHLY, CDR2 FYNNEI. CDR3 length: 14 amino acids. J lost 5 bases, V lost 1 base, and 5 bases had no gene match. CDR3 loop: CASSEGAGDHEQYF. In nucleotides, the CDR3 is TGTGCCAGCAGTGAAGGCGCGGGAGACCACGAGCAGTACTTC.

The chain uses TRBV19 and TRBJ1-2; 7 bases map to TRBD1. Germline CDR1 is LNHDA and CDR2 is SQIVND (reference sequence). The CDR3 length is 15 residues. With 7 bases clipped from V and 6 bases from J, the junction kept 14 bases outside the gene matches. CDR3 protein: CASTLGTAAVDGYTF. The CDR3 nucleotides are TGTGCCAGTACCCTCGGGACAGCCGCCGTGGATGGCTACACCTTC.

CDR3 residues: CASSQAGAYEQYF. CDR3 nucleotide sequence: TGTGCCAGCAGCCAAGCGGGGGCCTACGAGCAGTACTTC. This chain links TRBV4-2 with TRBJ2-7; tentatively, D is TRBD2 (6 bases). Germline lookup yields CDR1 LGHNA and CDR2 YNFKEQ. There are 13 residues in the CDR3. V dropped 1 base and J dropped 2 bases, with 6 bases sitting between them.

This clone came up once. The rearrangement joins TRBV14 to TRBJ2-5, with 7 bases fitting TRBD2. V shed 4 bases, J shed 0 bases, and the junction held 8 bases outside the gene matches. Per germline, CDR1 SGHDN and CDR2 FVKESK. The CDR3 is made up of 16 amino acids. CDR3: CASSRLGRGYQETQYF. In DNA form, the CDR3 reads TGTGCCAGCAGCCGGCTAGGGCGGGGGTACCAAGAGACCCAGTACTTC.

This clone was observed a single time. The chain links TRBV19 to TRBJ1-1; 7 nucleotides agree with TRBD1. The CDR3 is made up of 13 amino acids. V trimming: 3 bases; J trimming: 7 bases; junction bases outside the gene matches: 5. Germline assignment: CDR1 LNHDA and CDR2 SQIVND (reference sequence). This chain's CDR3 is CASSIGQDFEAFF. As DNA, the CDR3 is TGTGCCAGTAGTATTGGACAGGACTTTGAAGCTTTCTTT. Full variable domain (rest looked up from reference TRBV19 and TRBJ1-1): DGGITQSPKYLFRKEGQNVTLSCEQNLNHDAMYWYRQDPGQGLRLIYYSQIVNDFQKGDIAEGYSVSREKKESFPLTVTSAQKNPTAFYLCASSIGQDFEAFFGQGTRLTVV.

This clone was seen only a few times. The chain has TRBV6-1 and TRBJ2-7; TRBD1 is a possible D gene (8 bases). The CDR3 extends over 13 amino acids. V lost 8 bases, J lost 2 bases, and 13 bases lay in between. Germline assignment: CDR1 MNHNS and CDR2 SASEGT. This CDR3 is CASGRDRTYEQYF. CDR3 DNA: TGTGCCAGCGGGAGGGACAGGACCTACGAGCAGTACTTC.

In this sample, this clone turned up a few times. CDR3 bases: TGCAGCGTGAACAGGGCTAGCACAGATACGCAGTATTTT. Encoded protein: CSVNRASTDTQYF. The V and J genes are TRBV29-1 and TRBJ2-3; possible D gene TRBD1, 6 bases. The CDR3 runs 13 residues. Germline CDR1 and CDR2: SQVTM and ANQGSEA. Trimming stripped 6 bases from V and 0 bases from J, with 10 bases between.

The chain joins TRBV15 to TRBJ2-1; 11 bases line up with TRBD2. In germline, CDR1 is LNHNV, CDR2 YYDKDF (reference sequence). J lost 7 bases, V lost 4 bases, and 6 bases had no gene match. This CDR3 contains 15 residues. CDR3: CATSILAGAGNEQFF. CDR3 bases: TGTGCCACCAGCATACTAGCGGGGGCCGGTAATGAGCAGTTCTTC.

The chain carries TRBV5-1 and TRBJ1-1; TRBD1 agrees at 7 bases. CDR1 is SGHRS and CDR2 is YFSETQ in the germline V gene. CDR3 length equals 16 residues. V lost 0 bases, J lost 4 bases, and 9 bases stayed unmatched. As DNA, the CDR3 is TGCGCCAGCAGCTTGGTGGCAGGGGGAATGGGCACTGAAGCTTTCTTT. Protein product: CASSLVAGGMGTEAFF.

This clone was seen only once. This chain joins TRBV4-1 and TRBJ1-3, with TRBD1 matching over 7 bases. Germline CDR1 MGHRA, CDR2 YSYEKL. With V trimmed by 4 bases and J by 0 bases, 6 bases remained unmatched. CDR3 length equals 16 residues. The CDR3 sequence: CASSPSGQLSGNTIYF. The CDR3 DNA follows: TGCGCCAGCAGCCCCTCGGGACAGCTCTCTGGAAACACCATATATTTT.

The chain employs TRBV6-5 and TRBJ2-3; no firm D call. V was shortened by 6 bases and J by 0 bases, with 7 bases between the two germline ends. CDR1 is MNHEY, CDR2 SVGAGI, per germline. This CDR3 comprises 13 residues. CDR3 amino acids: CASRSDSTDTQYF. CDR3 sequence (DNA): TGTGCCAGCAGATCAGATAGCACAGATACGCAGTATTTT.

V is TRBV5-4 and J is TRBJ2-2; 11 nucleotides align to TRBD1. The CDR3 is 15 amino acids. CDR1 and CDR2 from the germline V gene are SGHNT and YYREEE (reference sequence). J gave up 5 bases and V 2 bases, and 2 bases lay outside the gene matches. The chain's CDR3 is CASSLGTGGTGELFF. In DNA, the CDR3 is TGTGCCAGCAGCTTAGGGACAGGGGGAACCGGGGAGCTGTTTTTT.

This chain links TRBV27 with TRBJ1-6; 8 bases match TRBD1. The J segment lost 7 bases and the V segment lost 5 bases, leaving 13 bases of the junction unmatched. CDR1 and CDR2 (germline): MNHEY, SMNVEV (reference sequence). This CDR3 region has 17 residues. CDR3 sequence reads: CASSLPSGGHPNSPLHF. CDR3 DNA sequence: TGTGCCAGCAGTCTCCCATCAGGGGGCCACCCCAATTCACCCCTCCACTTT.

V gene TRBV10-3 combines with J gene TRBJ2-3, with D possibly being TRBD1 (5 bases). The CDR3 is 13 amino acids. Trimming stripped 0 bases from V and 9 bases from J, with 10 bases between. The germline V gene has CDR1 ENHRY and CDR2 SYGVKD. CDR3: CAISESHQGTQYF. In DNA, the CDR3 is TGTGCCATCAGTGAGTCGCACCAGGGAACGCAGTATTTT.

J is TRBJ2-5 and V is TRBV4-2; TRBD2 matches at 8 bases. Germline CDR1 is LGHNA and CDR2 is YNFKEQ. The J segment lost 5 bases and the V segment lost 0 bases, leaving 8 bases of the junction unmatched. This CDR3 has 16 residues. This chain's CDR3 is CASSQEIGGAGETQYF. The DNA of the CDR3 is TGTGCCAGCAGCCAAGAAATCGGGGGGGCCGGTGAGACCCAGTACTTC.

The chain joins TRBV5-5 to TRBJ1-4; TRBD1 is a possible D gene (5 bases). Germline lookup yields CDR1 SGHKS and CDR2 YYEKEE (reference sequence). The CDR3 is 16 residues long. Trimming took 0 bases from V and 0 from J, leaving 9 bases between them. The CDR3 coding sequence is TGTGCCAGCAGCTTGGGACGGGGGTCAACTAATGAAAAACTGTTTTTT. This gives the protein CASSLGRGSTNEKLFF.